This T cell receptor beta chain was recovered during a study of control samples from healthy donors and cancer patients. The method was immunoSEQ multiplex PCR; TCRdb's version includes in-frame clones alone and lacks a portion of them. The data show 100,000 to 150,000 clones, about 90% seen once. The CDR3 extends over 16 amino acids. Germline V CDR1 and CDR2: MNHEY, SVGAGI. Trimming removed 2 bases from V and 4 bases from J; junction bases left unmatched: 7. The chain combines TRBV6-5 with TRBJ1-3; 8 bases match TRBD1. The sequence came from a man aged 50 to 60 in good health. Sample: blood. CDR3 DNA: TGTGCCAGCAGTTACCAGGGGGCAGGGTCCGGAAACACCATATATTTT. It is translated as CASSYQGAGSGNTIYF.